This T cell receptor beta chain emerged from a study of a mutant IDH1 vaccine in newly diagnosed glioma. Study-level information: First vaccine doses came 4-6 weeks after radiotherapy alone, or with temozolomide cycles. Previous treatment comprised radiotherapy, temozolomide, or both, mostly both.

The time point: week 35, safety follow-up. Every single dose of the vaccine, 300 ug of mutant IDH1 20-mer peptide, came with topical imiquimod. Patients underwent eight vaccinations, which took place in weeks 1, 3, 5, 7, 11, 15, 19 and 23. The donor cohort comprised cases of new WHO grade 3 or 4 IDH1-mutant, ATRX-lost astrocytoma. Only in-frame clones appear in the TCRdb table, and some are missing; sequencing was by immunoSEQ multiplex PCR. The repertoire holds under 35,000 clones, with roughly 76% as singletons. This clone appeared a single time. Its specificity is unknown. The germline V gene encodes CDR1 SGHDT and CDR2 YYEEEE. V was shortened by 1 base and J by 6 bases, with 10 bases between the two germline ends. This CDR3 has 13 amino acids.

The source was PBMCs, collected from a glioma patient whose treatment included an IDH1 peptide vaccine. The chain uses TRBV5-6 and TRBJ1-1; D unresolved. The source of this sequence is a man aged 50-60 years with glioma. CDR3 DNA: TGTGCCAGCAGCTTGCCCCTCCGCTCTGAAGCTTTCTTT. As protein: CASSLPLRSEAFF.